The present TCR beta chain was sequenced within a study of blood T cells in healthy people across ages. Study details: About one barcoded TCR beta cDNA was captured per two T cells.

The germline CDR1 and CDR2 sequences are SGHTA and FQGNSA. This CDR3 comprises 19 residues. A sample-barcoded 5' primer and a J-beta primer mix were used in a second PCR of about 7 to 12 cycles. A template-switch adaptor with 12 random nucleotides tagged each cDNA molecule. MiXCR was run by TCRdb on the 5' RACE reads, yielding one entry per CDR3 protein. Of some 1.4 million distinct CDR3 sequences in the sample, 42% were seen once. The study recruited healthy Caucasian donors from Russia who were aged about 6 to 90. For every donor, a draw yielded 7.5 to 10 milliliters of peripheral blood. V is TRBV7-2 and J is TRBJ2-1; 7 nucleotides match TRBD2. The DNA matches TRBJ2-7 better at its end, which makes the J call doubtful. The sequencing input was blood. This receptor was taken from a woman between 18 and 30 years old in good health. The CDR3, as DNA: TGTGCCAGCAGCTTAGCTGGGGGACCCGAGGCTAGCGGCTACAATGAGCAGTACTTC. Amino acids: CASSLAGGPEASGYNEQYF.